One TCR beta chain is described in this entry. Its cognate antigen is unknown. Researchers ran the PCR with 60 Vbeta and 13 Jbeta primers. Assay used: immunoSEQ multiplex PCR; TCRdb lists only in-frame clones, some missing. The sample lists about 110,000 clones, 73% occurring once. The CDR3 length is 13 residues. In germline, CDR1 is SQVTM, CDR2 ANQGSEA. Trimming shortened V by 4 bases and J by 3 bases, and 9 bases separated the two germline ends. The data were obtained in a study of cytomegalovirus exposure and HLA in healthy donors. Findings of the study overall: One later analysis reportedly identified an Asian-associated ancestry cluster that showed fewer N-insertions than the approximately 710-donor mean. It was around 160 TCR beta chains that were listed as cytomegalovirus-associated.

The chain carries TRBV29-1 and TRBJ1-4; D might be TRBD1 (5 bases). The clonotype comes from a man in his forties or fifties in good health and CMV-seronegative. Sequencing used PBMCs. The CDR3 protein is CSVGVQANEKLFF. CDR3 in DNA: TGCAGCGTTGGTGTACAGGCTAATGAAAAACTGTTTTTT.